The clone carrying this TCR beta chain has just a few counts. The antigen is undetermined. Constant-segment primers and 5'RACE yielded cDNA libraries for TCR alpha and TCR beta, each carrying sample barcodes and UMIs. One entry per CDR3 protein, called by TCRdb with MiXCR from the 5' RACE reads. The sample lists about half a million distinct CDR3 sequences, roughly 20% occurring once. This record comes from a study of T-cell memory formation after mild COVID-19. Study-level results: The study found contracting CD4+ clones mainly in CM and EM and contracting CD8+ clones in EMRA. Some clones that responded turned up in pre-infection memory, which suggests that cross-reactive memory joined in.

V lost 0 bases to trimming and J lost 4 bases; unmatched junction nucleotides: 2. CDR1 and CDR2 (germline): GTSNPN, SVGIG (reference sequence). The CDR3 consists of 13 residues. The chain links TRBV30 to TRBJ1-2, with TRBD1 matching over 7 bases. Sequences were obtained from PBMCs or a T cell subset sorted from them (not recorded which). The receptor was derived from an adult woman who had mild COVID-19 (a few samples of this study predate the infection). Cell type and time point are not known. The CDR3 is CAWSVQGFYGYTF. CDR3 sequence (DNA): TGTGCCTGGAGTGTACAGGGGTTCTATGGCTACACCTTC.